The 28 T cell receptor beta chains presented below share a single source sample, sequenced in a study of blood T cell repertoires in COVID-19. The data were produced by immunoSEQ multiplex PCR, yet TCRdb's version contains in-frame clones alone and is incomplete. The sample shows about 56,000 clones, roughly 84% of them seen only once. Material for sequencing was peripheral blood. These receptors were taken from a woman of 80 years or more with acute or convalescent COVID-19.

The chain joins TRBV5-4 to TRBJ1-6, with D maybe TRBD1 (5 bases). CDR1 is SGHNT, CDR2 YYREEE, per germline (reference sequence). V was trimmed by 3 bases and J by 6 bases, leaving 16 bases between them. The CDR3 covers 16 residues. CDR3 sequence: CASSSDNHLINSPLHF. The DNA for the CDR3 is TGTGCCAGCAGCTCGGACAACCACCTAATTAATTCACCCCTCCACTTT.

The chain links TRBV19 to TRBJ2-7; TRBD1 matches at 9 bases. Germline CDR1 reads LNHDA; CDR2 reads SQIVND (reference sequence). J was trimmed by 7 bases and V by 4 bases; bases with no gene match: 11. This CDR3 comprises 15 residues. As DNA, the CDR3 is TGTGCCAGTAGTAATTCCCGGACAGGGGCAAGAGAGCAGTACTTC. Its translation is CASSNSRTGAREQYF. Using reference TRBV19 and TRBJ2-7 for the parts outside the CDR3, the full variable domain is DGGITQSPKYLFRKEGQNVTLSCEQNLNHDAMYWYRQDPGQGLRLIYYSQIVNDFQKGDIAEGYSVSREKKESFPLTVTSAQKNPTAFYLCASSNSRTGAREQYFGPGTRLTVT.

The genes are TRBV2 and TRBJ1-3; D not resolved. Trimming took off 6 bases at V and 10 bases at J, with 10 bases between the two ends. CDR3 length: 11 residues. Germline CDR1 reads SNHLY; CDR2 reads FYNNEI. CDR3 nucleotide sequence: TGTGCCAGCAGCGTCGGGAGTACCATATATTTT. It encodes CASSVGSTIYF.

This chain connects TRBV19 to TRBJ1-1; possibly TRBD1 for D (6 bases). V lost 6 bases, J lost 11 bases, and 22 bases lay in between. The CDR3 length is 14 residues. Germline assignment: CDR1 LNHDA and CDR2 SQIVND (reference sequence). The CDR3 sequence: CASRDGTRSSRAFF. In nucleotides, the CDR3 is TGTGCCAGTAGAGACGGGACACGCTCTAGTCGGGCTTTCTTT. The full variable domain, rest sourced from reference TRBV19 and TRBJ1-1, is DGGITQSPKYLFRKEGQNVTLSCEQNLNHDAMYWYRQDPGQGLRLIYYSQIVNDFQKGDIAEGYSVSREKKESFPLTVTSAQKNPTAFYLCASRDGTRSSRAFFGQGTRLTVV.

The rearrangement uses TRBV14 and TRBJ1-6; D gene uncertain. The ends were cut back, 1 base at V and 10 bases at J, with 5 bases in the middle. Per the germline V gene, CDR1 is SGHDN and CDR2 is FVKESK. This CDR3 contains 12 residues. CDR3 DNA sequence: TGTGCCAGCAGCCAAGCCCGGTCACCCCTCCACTTT. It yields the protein CASSQARSPLHF.

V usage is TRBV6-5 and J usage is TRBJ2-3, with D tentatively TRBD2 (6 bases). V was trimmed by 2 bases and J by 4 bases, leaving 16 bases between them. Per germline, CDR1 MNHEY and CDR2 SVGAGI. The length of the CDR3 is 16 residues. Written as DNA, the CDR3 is TGTGCCAGCAGTTACATGGAGGGCCCGGGGGCAGATACGCAGTATTTT. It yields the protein CASSYMEGPGADTQYF.

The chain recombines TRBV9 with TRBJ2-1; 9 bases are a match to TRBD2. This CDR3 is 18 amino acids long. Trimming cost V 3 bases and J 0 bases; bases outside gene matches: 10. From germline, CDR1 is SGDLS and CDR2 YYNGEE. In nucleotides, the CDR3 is TGTGCCAGCAGCGCACCATCAGGGCGGGGGGGCTCCTACAATGAGCAGTTCTTC. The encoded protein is CASSAPSGRGGSYNEQFF.

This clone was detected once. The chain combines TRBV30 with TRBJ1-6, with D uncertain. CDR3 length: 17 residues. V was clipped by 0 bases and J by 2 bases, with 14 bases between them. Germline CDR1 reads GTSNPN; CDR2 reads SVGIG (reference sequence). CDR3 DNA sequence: TGTGCCTGGAGTGTCGGCGGCATTAATCCCTATAATTCACCCCTCCACTTT. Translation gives CAWSVGGINPYNSPLHF.

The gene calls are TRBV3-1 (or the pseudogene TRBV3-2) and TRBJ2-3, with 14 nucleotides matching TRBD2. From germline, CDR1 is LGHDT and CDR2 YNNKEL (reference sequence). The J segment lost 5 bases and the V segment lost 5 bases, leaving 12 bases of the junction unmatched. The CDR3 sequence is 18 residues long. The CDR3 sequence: CASSTRTGTSGGIDTQYF. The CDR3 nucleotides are TGTGCCAGCAGCACCCGGACTGGGACTAGCGGGGGTATAGATACGCAGTATTTT.

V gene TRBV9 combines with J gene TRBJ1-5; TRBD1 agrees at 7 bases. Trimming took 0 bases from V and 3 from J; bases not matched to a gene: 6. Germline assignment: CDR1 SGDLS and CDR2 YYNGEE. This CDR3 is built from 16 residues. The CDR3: CASSVVGQVANQPQHF. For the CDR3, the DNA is TGTGCCAGCAGCGTAGTCGGACAGGTTGCCAATCAGCCCCAGCATTTT.

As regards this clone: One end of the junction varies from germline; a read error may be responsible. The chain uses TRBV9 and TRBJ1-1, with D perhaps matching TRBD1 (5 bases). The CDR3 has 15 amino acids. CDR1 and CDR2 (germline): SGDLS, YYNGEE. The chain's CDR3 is CAGSVGGQPLTEAFF. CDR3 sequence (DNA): TGTGCCGGCAGCGTAGGAGGACAACCCCTAACTGAAGCTTTCTTT.

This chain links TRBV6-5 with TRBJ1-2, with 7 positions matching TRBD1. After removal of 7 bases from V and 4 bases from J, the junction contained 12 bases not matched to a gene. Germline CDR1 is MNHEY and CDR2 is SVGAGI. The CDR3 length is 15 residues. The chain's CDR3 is CASTLRQGIGYGYTF. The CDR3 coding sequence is TGTGCCAGCACCTTAAGACAGGGAATCGGCTATGGCTACACCTTC.

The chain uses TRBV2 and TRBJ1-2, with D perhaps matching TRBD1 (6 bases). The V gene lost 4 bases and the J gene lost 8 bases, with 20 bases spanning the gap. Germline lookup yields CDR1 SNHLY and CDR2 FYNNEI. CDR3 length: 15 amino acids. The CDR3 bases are TGTGCCAGCAGTGCGGCAGCAGGGGCCCTAGGAGGCTACACCTTC. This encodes CASSAAAGALGGYTF.

The DNA of the CDR3 is TGTGCCAGCAGCTTAGGACTGAACACCGGGGAGCTGTTTTTT. Translating gives CASSLGLNTGELFF. This rearrangement joins TRBV11-3 to TRBJ2-2; D gene uncertain. Trimming pared 1 base from V and 1 base from J, leaving 4 bases between. Germline V lookup: CDR1 SGHNT, CDR2 YENEEA. This CDR3 spans 14 amino acids. Full variable domain (missing parts from reference TRBV11-3 and TRBJ2-2): EAGVVQSPRYKIIEKKQPVAFWCNPISGHNTLYWYLQNLGQGPELLIRYENEEAVDDSQLPKDRFSAERLKGVDSTLKIQPAELGDSAVYLCASSLGLNTGELFFGEGSRLTVL.

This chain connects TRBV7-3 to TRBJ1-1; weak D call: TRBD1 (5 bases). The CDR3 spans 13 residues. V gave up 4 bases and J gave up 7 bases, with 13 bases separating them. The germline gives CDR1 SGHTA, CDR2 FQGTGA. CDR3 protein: CASSSTDGGEAFF. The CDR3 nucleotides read TGTGCCAGCAGCTCAACGGACGGGGGTGAAGCTTTCTTT.

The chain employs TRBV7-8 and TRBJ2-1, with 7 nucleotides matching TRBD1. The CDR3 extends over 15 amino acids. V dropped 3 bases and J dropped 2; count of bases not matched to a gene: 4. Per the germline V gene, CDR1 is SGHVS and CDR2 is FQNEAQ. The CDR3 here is CASSFGTATYNEQFF. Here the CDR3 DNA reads TGTGCCAGCAGCTTCGGGACAGCGACCTACAATGAGCAGTTCTTC.

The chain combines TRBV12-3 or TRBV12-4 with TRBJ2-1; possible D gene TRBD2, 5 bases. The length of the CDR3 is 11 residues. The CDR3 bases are TGTCCCGAGGGAACTCTCCAAGAGCAGTTCTTC. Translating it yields CPEGTLQEQFF.

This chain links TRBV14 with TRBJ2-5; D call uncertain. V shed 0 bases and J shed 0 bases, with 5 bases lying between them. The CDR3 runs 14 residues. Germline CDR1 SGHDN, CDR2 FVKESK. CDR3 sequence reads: CASSQDQNQETQYF. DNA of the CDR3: TGTGCCAGCAGCCAAGATCAGAACCAAGAGACCCAGTACTTC.

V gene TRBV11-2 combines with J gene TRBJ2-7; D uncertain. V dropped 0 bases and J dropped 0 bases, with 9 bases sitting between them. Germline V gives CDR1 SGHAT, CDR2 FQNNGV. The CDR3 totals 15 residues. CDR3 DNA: TGTGCCAGCAGCTTAGACCTACAGAACTCCTACGAGCAGTACTTC. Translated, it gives CASSLDLQNSYEQYF.

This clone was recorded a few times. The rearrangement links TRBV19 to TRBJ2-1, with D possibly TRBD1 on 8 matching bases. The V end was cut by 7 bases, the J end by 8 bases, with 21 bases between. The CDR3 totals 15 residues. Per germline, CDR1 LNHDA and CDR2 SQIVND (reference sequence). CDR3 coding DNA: TGTGCCAGTACCGATGGACAGGGTGGGAGGGATGAGCAGTTCTTC. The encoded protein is CASTDGQGGRDEQFF.

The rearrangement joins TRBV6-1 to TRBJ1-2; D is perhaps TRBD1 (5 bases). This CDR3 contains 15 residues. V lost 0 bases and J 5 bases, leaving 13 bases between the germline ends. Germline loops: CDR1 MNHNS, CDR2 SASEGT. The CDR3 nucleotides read TGTGCCAGCAGTGAAGCGCTACAGGTCGGTTATGGCTACACCTTC. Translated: CASSEALQVGYGYTF.

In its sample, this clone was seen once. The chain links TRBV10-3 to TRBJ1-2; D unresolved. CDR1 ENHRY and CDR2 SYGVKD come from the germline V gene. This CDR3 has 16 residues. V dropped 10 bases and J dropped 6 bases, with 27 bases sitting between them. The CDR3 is CATRARPLEAHNGYTF. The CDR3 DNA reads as TGTGCCACGAGGGCCCGTCCCTTGGAGGCTCACAATGGCTACACCTTC.

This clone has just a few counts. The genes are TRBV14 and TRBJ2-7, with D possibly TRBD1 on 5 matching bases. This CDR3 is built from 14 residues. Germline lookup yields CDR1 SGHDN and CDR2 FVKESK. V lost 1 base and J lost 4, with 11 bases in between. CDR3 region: CASSQVRYRYEQYF. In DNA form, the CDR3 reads TGTGCCAGCAGCCAAGTTAGGTACAGGTACGAGCAGTACTTC. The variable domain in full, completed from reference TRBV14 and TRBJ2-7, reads EAGVTQFPSHSVIEKGQTVTLRCDPISGHDNLYWYRRVMGKEIKFLLHFVKESKQDESGMPNNRFLAERTGGTYSTLKVQPAELEDSGVYFCASSQVRYRYEQYFGPGTRLTVT.

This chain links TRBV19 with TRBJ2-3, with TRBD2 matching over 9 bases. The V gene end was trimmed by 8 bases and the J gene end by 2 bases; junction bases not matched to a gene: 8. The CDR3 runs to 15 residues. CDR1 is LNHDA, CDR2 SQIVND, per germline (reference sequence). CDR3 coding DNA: TGTGCCAGTGCTCTTGGCGGGGGGGACACAGATACGCAGTATTTT. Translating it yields CASALGGGDTDTQYF.

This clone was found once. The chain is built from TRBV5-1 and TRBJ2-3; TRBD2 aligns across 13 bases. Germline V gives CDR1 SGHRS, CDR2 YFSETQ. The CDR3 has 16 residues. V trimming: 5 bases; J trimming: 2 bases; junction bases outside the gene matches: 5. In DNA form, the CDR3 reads TGCGCCAGCAGGCGACTAGCGGGGGGCCTCACAGATACGCAGTATTTT. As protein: CASRRLAGGLTDTQYF.

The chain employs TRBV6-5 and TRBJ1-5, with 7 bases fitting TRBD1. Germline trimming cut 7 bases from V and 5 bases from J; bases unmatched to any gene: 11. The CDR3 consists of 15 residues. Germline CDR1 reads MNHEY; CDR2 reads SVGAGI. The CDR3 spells CASTQDRLGYQPQHF. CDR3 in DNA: TGTGCCAGCACTCAGGACAGGCTAGGCTATCAGCCCCAGCATTTT.

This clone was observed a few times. The CDR3 DNA is TGCGCCAGCAGCCAAGCGGGACTAGGGGCCGGGGAGCTGTTTTTT. Its translation: CASSQAGLGAGELFF. The gene calls are TRBV4-1 and TRBJ2-2; 8 positions agree with TRBD2. Germline V CDR1 and CDR2: MGHRA, YSYEKL. The CDR3 totals 15 residues. The V segment lost 1 base and the J segment 6 bases; nucleotides outside the gene matches: 4.

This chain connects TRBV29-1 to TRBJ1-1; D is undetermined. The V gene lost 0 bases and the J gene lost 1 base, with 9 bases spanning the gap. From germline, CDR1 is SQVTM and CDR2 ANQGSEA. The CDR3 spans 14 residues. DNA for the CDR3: TGCAGCGTTGAAGAGATAGTCGAGAACACTGAAGCTTTCTTT. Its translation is CSVEEIVENTEAFF. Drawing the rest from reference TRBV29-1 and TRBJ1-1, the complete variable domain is SAVISQKPSRDICQRGTSLTIQCQVDSQVTMMFWYRQQPGQSLTLIATANQGSEATYESGFVIDKFPISRPNLTFSTLTVSNMSPEDSSIYLCSVEEIVENTEAFFGQGTRLTVV.